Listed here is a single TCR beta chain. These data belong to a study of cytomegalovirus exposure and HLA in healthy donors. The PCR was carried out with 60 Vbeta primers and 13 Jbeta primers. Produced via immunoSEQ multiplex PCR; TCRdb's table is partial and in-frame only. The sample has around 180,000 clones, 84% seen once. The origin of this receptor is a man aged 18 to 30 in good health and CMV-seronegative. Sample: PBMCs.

This chain's CDR3 is CASSVQGPTDTQYF. Here the CDR3 DNA reads TGTGCCAGCAGCGTACAGGGGCCCACAGATACGCAGTATTTT. The chain recombines TRBV7-8 with TRBJ2-3; 7 bases fit TRBD1. V dropped 5 bases and J dropped 2; count of bases not matched to a gene: 4. Germline CDR1 and CDR2: SGHVS and FQNEAQ. The CDR3 consists of 14 residues.